Presented here are 21 T cell receptor beta chains from one specimen sequenced in a study of blood T cell repertoires in COVID-19. Method: immunoSEQ multiplex PCR; TCRdb's copy keeps in-frame clones and lacks some. Found here are about 62,000 clones, approximately 70% of them singletons; the top ten hold 51%. Sample: PBMCs or T cells enriched from blood (not recorded which). Receptors were obtained from an older woman who had been exposed to COVID-19.

The rearrangement uses TRBV11-2 and TRBJ2-1; D perhaps matches TRBD2 (6 bases). The V end lost 2 bases, the J end lost 8 bases, and 16 bases lay between the germline ends. The CDR3 length is 15 residues. Germline CDR1 is SGHAT and CDR2 is FQNNGV. DNA for the CDR3: TGTGCCAGCAGCTTACTAGCCGGGAGCGGTTATGAGCAGTTCTTC. This sequence encodes CASSLLAGSGYEQFF.

The chain has TRBV28 and TRBJ1-1; 9 nucleotides match TRBD1. Germline V gene data show CDR1 as MDHEN and CDR2 as SYDVKM. This CDR3 has 15 residues. With 6 bases clipped from V and 0 bases from J, the junction kept 5 bases outside the gene matches. The CDR3, as DNA: TGTGCCAGCAGGGACAGGGGTTCCATGAACACTGAAGCTTTCTTT. Amino acid sequence: CASRDRGSMNTEAFF.

The V and J genes are TRBV18 and TRBJ2-5, with a weak D call TRBD1 (6 bases). Germline V gives CDR1 KGHSH, CDR2 LQKENI. This CDR3 has 13 residues. V lost 5 bases to trimming and J lost 4 bases, with 11 bases between them. The CDR3 reads CASSEIQGETQYF. The CDR3 DNA follows: TGTGCCAGCTCAGAGATACAGGGAGAGACCCAGTACTTC.

This clone was picked up one time. The chain uses TRBV18 and TRBJ2-1; 10 bases align to TRBD2. From germline, CDR1 is KGHSH and CDR2 LQKENI. The CDR3 runs 15 residues. V lost 3 bases to trimming and J lost 10 bases; unmatched junction nucleotides: 9. The CDR3 coding sequence is TGTGCCAGCTCACCGGGCCTAGCGGGAGTAGAGGAGCAGTTCTTC. This translates into CASSPGLAGVEEQFF. The variable domain in full, with the rest retrieved from reference TRBV18 and TRBJ2-1, is NAGVMQNPRHLVRRRGQEARLRCSPMKGHSHVYWYRQLPEEGLKFMVYLQKENIIDESGMPKERFSAEFPKEGPSILRIQQVVRGDSAAYFCASSPGLAGVEEQFFGPGTRLTVL.

The rearrangement links TRBV27 to TRBJ1-1; TRBD1 aligns across 7 bases. The CDR3 extends over 14 amino acids. V lost 5 bases and J lost 5; bases outside the gene matches: 8. The V gene's germline CDR1 is MNHEY and CDR2 SMNVEV (reference sequence). Written as DNA, the CDR3 is TGTGCCAGCAGTCCTTTGACAGGGAGGACTGAAGCTTTCTTT. Residues: CASSPLTGRTEAFF.

The CDR3 reads CASSTPGDNVLTF. The CDR3 DNA reads TGTGCCAGCAGCACGCCGGGAGACAACGTCCTGACTTTC. V and J are TRBV5-4 and TRBJ2-6; TRBD2 might be the D (6 bases). This CDR3 is built from 13 residues. CDR1 is SGHNT, CDR2 YYREEE, per germline (reference sequence). With 4 bases removed from V and 9 bases from J, the gap between germline ends came to 11 bases.

This chain links TRBV30 with TRBJ1-6, with D unresolved. The CDR3 is 14 amino acids. Trimming stripped 5 bases from V and 8 bases from J, with 16 bases between. Germline CDR1 is GTSNPN and CDR2 is SVGIG (reference sequence). The CDR3 DNA sequence: TGTGCCTGGGGTATTGAGACAACCCATTCACCCCTCCACTTT. Translated: CAWGIETTHSPLHF.

The gene calls are TRBV28 and TRBJ1-4; 9 bases line up with TRBD1. The CDR3 is made up of 16 amino acids. V dropped 1 base and J dropped 3; count of bases not matched to a gene: 3. The germline V gene has CDR1 MDHEN and CDR2 SYDVKM. The CDR3 is CASSLYRGRSNEKLFF. In nucleotides, the CDR3 is TGTGCCAGCAGTTTATACAGGGGGCGATCTAATGAAAAACTGTTTTTT.

This chain joins TRBV30 and TRBJ1-6, with TRBD1 as a possible D gene (6 bases). This CDR3 comprises 15 residues. With 2 bases removed from V and 1 base from J, the gap between germline ends came to 9 bases. The germline V gene has CDR1 GTSNPN and CDR2 SVGIG (reference sequence). In nucleotides, the CDR3 is TGTGCCTGGAGTACAGGGAGATCCTATAATTCACCCCTCCACTTT. The encoded protein is CAWSTGRSYNSPLHF. Full variable domain (missing parts from reference TRBV30 and TRBJ1-6): SQTIHQWPATLVQPVGSPLSLECTVEGTSNPNLYWYRQAAGRGLQLLFYSVGIGQISSEVPQNLSASRPQDRQFILSSKKLLLSDSGFYLCAWSTGRSYNSPLHFGNGTRLTVT.

The chain couples TRBV28 to TRBJ1-1; D ambiguous. With 8 bases removed from V and 4 bases from J, the gap between germline ends came to 14 bases. The CDR3 consists of 13 residues. Germline V lookup: CDR1 MDHEN, CDR2 SYDVKM. The CDR3 reads CASLRELGTEAFF. CDR3 coding DNA: TGTGCCAGCCTGCGGGAGCTGGGCACTGAAGCTTTCTTT.

Only a few counts were recorded for this clone. The CDR3 coding sequence is TGCGCCAGCAGCCCATCGGGGAATCGGAAATACGAGCAGTACTTC. Its protein product is CASSPSGNRKYEQYF. The chain is built from TRBV4-3 and TRBJ2-7; TRBD2 might be the D (5 bases). This CDR3 contains 15 residues. CDR1 and CDR2 from the germline V gene are LGHNA and YSLEER. V lost 4 bases and J lost 4, with 17 bases in between.

The chain employs TRBV4-3 and TRBJ1-5; D is uncertain. CDR3 size: 15 residues. Germline CDR1 LGHNA, CDR2 YSLEER. V shed 0 bases and J shed 3 bases, with 9 bases lying between them. The CDR3 DNA is TGCGCCAGCAGCCAAGATGCGGCCCCCAATCAGCCCCAGCATTTT. Translating it yields CASSQDAAPNQPQHF.

The chain joins TRBV30 to TRBJ1-2; D not resolved. CDR3 length equals 14 residues. V lost 3 bases and J 3 bases, leaving 14 bases between the germline ends. CDR1 is GTSNPN and CDR2 is SVGIG in the germline V gene (reference sequence). This chain's CDR3 is CAWSVTTSDYGYTF. CDR3 DNA sequence: TGTGCCTGGAGCGTAACAACCAGCGACTATGGCTACACCTTC.

V usage is TRBV28 and J usage is TRBJ1-2, with 9 bases that match TRBD1. The V and J ends lost 4 bases and 8 bases, in that order; junction bases with no gene match: 14. Per the germline V gene, CDR1 is MDHEN and CDR2 is SYDVKM. The CDR3 contains 16 residues. The CDR3 is CASSSPSGTGSDGYTF. CDR3 bases: TGTGCCAGCAGTTCGCCCTCCGGGACAGGGAGCGACGGCTACACCTTC.

This clone occurred once. This chain connects TRBV6-5 to TRBJ2-3; perhaps TRBD1 as D (6 bases). CDR1 MNHEY and CDR2 SVGAGI come from the germline V gene. The CDR3 covers 14 residues. The ends were cut back, 5 bases at V and 2 bases at J, with 11 bases in the middle. The CDR3 is CASSTTGITDTQYF. The CDR3, as DNA: TGTGCCAGCAGTACCACAGGGATCACAGATACGCAGTATTTT.

This chain uses TRBV5-1 with TRBJ2-7, with 7 bases matching TRBD1. This CDR3 is 15 amino acids long. CDR1 is SGHRS and CDR2 is YFSETQ in the germline V gene. The ends lost 2 bases at V and 3 bases at J; junction bases unmatched: 8. Here the CDR3 reads CASSFSGAGGYEQYF. CDR3 DNA sequence: TGCGCCAGCAGCTTTTCCGGGGCAGGGGGCTACGAGCAGTACTTC. Drawing the rest from reference TRBV5-1 and TRBJ2-7, the complete variable domain is KAGVTQTPRYLIKTRGQQVTLSCSPISGHRSVSWYQQTPGQGLQFLFEYFSETQRNKGNFPGRFSGRQFSNSRSEMNVSTLELGDSALYLCASSFSGAGGYEQYFGPGTRLTVT.

This rearrangement joins TRBV28 to TRBJ2-2, with 7 positions matching TRBD2. Germline loops: CDR1 MDHEN, CDR2 SYDVKM. Trimming at V came to 6 bases and at J to 4 bases, leaving 11 bases not matched to a gene. The CDR3 is made up of 16 amino acids. As DNA, the CDR3 is TGTGCCAGCAGCGCCCTATCGGGAGGCCTCACCGGGGAGCTGTTTTTT. Residues: CASSALSGGLTGELFF.

The rearrangement links TRBV2 to TRBJ1-5; unclear D gene. The CDR3 spans 13 residues. Per germline, CDR1 SNHLY and CDR2 FYNNEI. Trimming pared 5 bases from V and 7 bases from J, leaving 12 bases between. The CDR3 region has the DNA TGTGCCAGCAGTCGAACAGCACCCCAGCCCCAGCATTTT. It translates to CASSRTAPQPQHF.

The rearrangement joins TRBV14 to TRBJ1-3; D not resolved. The germline V gene has CDR1 SGHDN and CDR2 FVKESK. The CDR3 runs 13 residues. Between the trimmed V and J ends, which lost 2 bases and 4 bases, there was a span of 6 bases. CDR3 sequence: CASSQLGGNTIYF. The DNA for the CDR3 is TGTGCCAGCAGCCAATTGGGCGGAAACACCATATATTTT.

The rearrangement uses TRBV9 and TRBJ2-6; tentative D call: TRBD2 (5 bases). The germline V and J ends were trimmed by 3 bases and 4 bases, with 17 bases remaining between them. The CDR3 extends over 17 amino acids. Germline-derived CDR1 and CDR2 are SGDLS and YYNGEE. The CDR3 reads CASSGLGGVPGANVLTF. CDR3 DNA: TGTGCCAGCAGCGGTCTAGGAGGCGTTCCGGGGGCCAACGTCCTGACTTTC.

The chain couples TRBV2 to TRBJ1-2; D unclear. Per germline, CDR1 SNHLY and CDR2 FYNNEI. With 3 bases removed from V and 0 bases from J, the gap between germline ends came to 5 bases. There are 13 residues in the CDR3. Written as DNA, the CDR3 is TGTGCCAGCAGTGACTTAGCTAACTATGGCTACACCTTC. Encoded protein: CASSDLANYGYTF.